The 20 T cell receptor beta chains presented below share a single source sample, sequenced in a study of cytomegalovirus exposure and HLA in healthy donors (dated by TCRdb to about 2017). Receptors were amplified or captured by the immunoSEQ multiplex PCR assay. For the multiplex PCR, a mixture combining 60 forward primers for TCR Vbeta segments and 13 reverse primers for TCR Jbeta segments was used. As stored in TCRdb, this immuneACCESS dataset retains in-frame rearrangements with V and J assigned. A fraction of the clones does not appear; measured against another copy, unresolved V genes explain less than half of the discrepancy, and the remainder lacks a known reason. The sample records some 110,000 clones, more than 65% of which are singletons. The ten largest clones represent over 8% of the sample. The material sequenced was PBMCs. The receptors stem from a man aged 40-49 years in good health and CMV-seropositive.

This clone appeared a single time. The gene calls are TRBV7-9 and TRBJ2-3, with D tentatively TRBD2 (7 bases). The V gene's germline CDR1 is SEHNR and CDR2 FQNEAQ (reference sequence). The length of the CDR3 is 15 residues. Trimming shortened V by 2 bases and J by 0 bases, and 9 bases separated the two germline ends. As DNA, the CDR3 is TGTGCCAGCAGCTTACGGGGGGCGAGCACAGATACGCAGTATTTT. Protein product: CASSLRGASTDTQYF.

The chain combines TRBV19 with TRBJ2-7, with a possible D match to TRBD2 (6 bases). This CDR3 spans 13 amino acids. Germline V lookup: CDR1 LNHDA, CDR2 SQIVND (reference sequence). V was trimmed by 5 bases and J by 7 bases, leaving 15 bases between them. The CDR3 is CASSPTSRVEQYF. CDR3 in DNA: TGTGCCAGTAGTCCGACTAGTCGGGTAGAGCAGTACTTC.

The chain couples TRBV2 to TRBJ2-7; D uncertain. This CDR3 is built from 13 residues. The germline gives CDR1 SNHLY, CDR2 FYNNEI. Trimming took off 6 bases at V and 0 bases at J, with 9 bases between the two ends. CDR3 residues: CASRYDTSYEQYF. CDR3 DNA sequence: TGTGCCAGCAGGTACGACACCTCCTACGAGCAGTACTTC.

This clone came up a few times. The chain joins TRBV4-3 to TRBJ2-1; possibly TRBD2 for D (6 bases). The CDR3 is made up of 19 amino acids. Germline V CDR1 and CDR2: LGHNA, YSLEER. V was clipped by 1 base and J by 3 bases, with 22 bases between them. This CDR3 reads CASSQGLKWREENYNEQFF. The CDR3 DNA reads as TGCGCCAGCAGCCAAGGATTAAAGTGGCGGGAAGAAAACTACAATGAGCAGTTCTTC.

This chain uses TRBV5-1 with TRBJ2-2, with TRBD1 matching 9 bases. This CDR3 has 15 amino acids. The V segment lost 0 bases and the J segment 5 bases; nucleotides outside the gene matches: 2. Germline CDR1 and CDR2: SGHRS and YFSETQ. The CDR3: CASSLAGTGTGELFF. DNA of the CDR3: TGCGCCAGCAGCTTGGCAGGGACAGGGACCGGGGAGCTGTTTTTT.

The chain combines TRBV19 with TRBJ2-5; 9 nucleotides match TRBD1. CDR1 LNHDA and CDR2 SQIVND come from the germline V gene (reference sequence). There are 16 residues in the CDR3. Trimming removed 1 base from V and 4 bases from J; junction bases left unmatched: 7. CDR3 sequence reads: CASSIVPGTGIETQYF. The CDR3 coding sequence is TGTGCCAGTAGTATAGTCCCCGGGACAGGGATAGAGACCCAGTACTTC.

A word on this clone: Distinct nucleotide sequences in the sample also encode this CDR3. The V gene is TRBV5-4, the J gene TRBJ2-3; D remains ambiguous. The CDR3 loop spans 13 amino acids. Between the trimmed V and J ends, which lost 3 bases and 0 bases, there was a span of 5 bases. Germline loops: CDR1 SGHNT, CDR2 YYREEE (reference sequence). The CDR3 sequence: CASSSPSTDTQYF. CDR3 bases: TGTGCCAGCAGCTCCCCTAGCACAGATACGCAGTATTTT.

Only one count was recorded for this clone. The V call is TRBV5-6, the J call TRBJ2-6, with D perhaps matching TRBD2 (7 bases). The CDR3 extends over 17 amino acids. Looked up from germline, CDR1 is SGHDT and CDR2 is YYEEEE. Deletions cut 5 bases from V and 0 bases from J, with 15 bases between. This chain's CDR3 is CASRGGGLTSGANVLTF. The CDR3 DNA reads as TGTGCCAGCAGGGGAGGGGGGTTAACCTCTGGGGCCAACGTCCTGACTTTC.

This chain links TRBV7-2 with TRBJ1-2, with 10 positions matching TRBD1. CDR1 is SGHTA, CDR2 FQGNSA, per germline. The CDR3 sequence is 15 residues long. With V trimmed by 1 base and J by 5 bases, 4 bases remained unmatched. CDR3 nucleotide sequence: TGTGCCAGCAGCTTAGGGGGGGACAGGGGATATGGCTACACCTTC. Its protein product is CASSLGGDRGYGYTF.

This chain links TRBV5-1 with TRBJ2-3, with 7 positions matching TRBD2. The CDR3 runs to 13 residues. Germline V CDR1 and CDR2: SGHRS, YFSETQ. Trimming cost V 10 bases and J 2 bases; bases outside gene matches: 7. The CDR3 spells CAGGEGVTDTQYF. The CDR3 DNA reads as TGCGCCGGAGGGGAGGGCGTCACAGATACGCAGTATTTT.

This clone was counted once. The rearrangement links TRBV7-3 to TRBJ2-2; the D is unclear. Trimming stripped 5 bases from V and 5 bases from J, with 9 bases between. Germline-derived CDR1 and CDR2 are SGHTA and FQGTGA. The CDR3 consists of 13 residues. Written as DNA, the CDR3 is TGTGCCAGCAGCCCGACATTGACCGGGGAGCTGTTTTTT. As protein: CASSPTLTGELFF. Full variable domain (missing parts from reference TRBV7-3 and TRBJ2-2): GAGVSQTPSNKVTEKGKYVELRCDPISGHTALYWYRQSLGQGPEFLIYFQGTGAADDSGLPNDRFFAVRPEGSVSTLKIQRTERGDSAVYLCASSPTLTGELFFGEGSRLTVL.

This rearrangement joins TRBV27 to TRBJ2-7; D not resolved. Germline V lookup: CDR1 MNHEY, CDR2 SMNVEV (reference sequence). Trimming cost V 2 bases and J 0 bases, with 11 bases left between them. The CDR3 loop spans 15 amino acids. CDR3 residues: CASSLRPQSSYEQYF. In DNA, the CDR3 is TGTGCCAGCAGTTTAAGGCCACAGAGCTCCTACGAGCAGTACTTC.

The chain employs TRBV21-1 and TRBJ2-2; TRBD2, the table's D call, lacks a check against the DNA. TRBV21-1 is a pseudogene locus. CDR3 length equals 18 residues. CDR3: CASSLGRGRAGCTGELFF. The CDR3 bases are TGTGCCAGCAGCCTAGGGAGAGGGAGGGCCGGTTGTACCGGGGAGCTGTTTTTT.

The chain couples TRBV6-1 to TRBJ1-6, with unresolved D. The germline V gene has CDR1 MNHNS and CDR2 SASEGT. This CDR3 has 14 amino acids. The V end lost 1 base, the J end lost 6 bases, and 7 bases lay between the germline ends. The CDR3 DNA reads as TGTGCCAGCAGTGAAGGGCTGATTAATTCACCCCTCCACTTT. Protein product: CASSEGLINSPLHF.

In DNA, the CDR3 is TGTGCCAGCAGCCCCCCGGACAGGGGAATGAACACTGAAGCTTTCTTT. This gives the protein CASSPPDRGMNTEAFF. The rearrangement uses TRBV7-9 and TRBJ1-1; 9 bases align to TRBD1. Losses at the gene ends were 5 bases for V and 0 bases for J; bases not matched to a gene: 7. The CDR3 runs to 16 residues. Germline lookup yields CDR1 SEHNR and CDR2 FQNEAQ (reference sequence).

This chain links TRBV10-3 with TRBJ1-5; D not certain. CDR3 length: 15 amino acids. Trimming removed 4 bases at V and 0 bases at J, with 10 bases between. CDR1 ENHRY and CDR2 SYGVKD come from the germline V gene. CDR3 DNA sequence: TGTGCCATCAGTGGCGAGAGGTTTAGCAATCAGCCCCAGCATTTT. Its translation is CAISGERFSNQPQHF.

This clone was counted a few times. Different DNA sequences within this sample yield the same CDR3. The CDR3 sequence is CAWRWGRNTEAFF. The CDR3 DNA reads TGTGCCTGGAGGTGGGGCAGAAACACTGAAGCTTTCTTT. The rearrangement links TRBV30 to TRBJ1-1; the D gene is possibly TRBD1 (5 bases). The germline CDR1 and CDR2 sequences are GTSNPN and SVGIG (reference sequence). V lost 3 bases to trimming and J lost 2 bases, with 10 bases between them. This CDR3 comprises 13 residues.

The CDR3 protein is CASSQPTSGRVDIQYF. CDR3 nucleotide sequence: TGTGCCAGCAGCCAACCGACTAGCGGACGGGTGGACATTCAGTACTTC. The chain recombines TRBV5-5 with TRBJ2-4, with 9 positions matching TRBD2. The CDR3 spans 16 residues. CDR1 is SGHKS, CDR2 YYEKEE, per germline (reference sequence). With V trimmed by 4 bases and J by 8 bases, 13 bases remained unmatched.

The J gene is TRBJ1-6, the V gene TRBV19; the match to TRBD1 covers 10 bases. The CDR3 covers 14 residues. The trim removed 4 bases at V and 8 bases at J, leaving 2 bases unmatched. Per germline, CDR1 LNHDA and CDR2 SQIVND (reference sequence). The CDR3 loop reads CASSTGQGHSPLHF. In nucleotides, the CDR3 is TGTGCCAGTAGTACGGGACAGGGGCATTCACCCCTCCACTTT. The full variable domain, rest sourced from reference TRBV19 and TRBJ1-6, is DGGITQSPKYLFRKEGQNVTLSCEQNLNHDAMYWYRQDPGQGLRLIYYSQIVNDFQKGDIAEGYSVSREKKESFPLTVTSAQKNPTAFYLCASSTGQGHSPLHFGNGTRLTVT.

The chain links TRBV7-6 to TRBJ2-6; maybe TRBD2 (5 bases). Trimming removed 3 bases from V and 1 base from J, with 13 bases in between. CDR1 SGHVS and CDR2 FNYEAQ come from the germline V gene. The CDR3 is made up of 17 amino acids. CDR3 in amino acids: CASSLRAMGSGANVLTF. In DNA form, the CDR3 reads TGTGCCAGCAGCTTGCGGGCAATGGGTTCTGGGGCCAACGTCCTGACTTTC.